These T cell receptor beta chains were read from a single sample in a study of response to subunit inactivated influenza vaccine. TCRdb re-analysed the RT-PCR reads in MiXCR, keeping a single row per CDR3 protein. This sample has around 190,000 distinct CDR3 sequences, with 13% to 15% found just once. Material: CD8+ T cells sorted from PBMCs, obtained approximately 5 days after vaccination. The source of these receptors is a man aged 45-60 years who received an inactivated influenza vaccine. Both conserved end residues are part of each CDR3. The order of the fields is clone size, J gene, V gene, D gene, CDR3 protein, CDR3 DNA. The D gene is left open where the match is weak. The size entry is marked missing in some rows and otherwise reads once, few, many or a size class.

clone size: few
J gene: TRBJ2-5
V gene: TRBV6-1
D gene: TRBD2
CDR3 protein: CASSLAGGQETQYF
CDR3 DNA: TGTGCCAGCAGTCTAGCGGGGGGACAAGAGACCCAGTACTTC

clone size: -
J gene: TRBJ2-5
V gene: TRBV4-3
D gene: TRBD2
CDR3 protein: CASSQGLAGEETQYF
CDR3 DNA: TGCGCCAGCAGCCAAGGGTTAGCGGGAGAGGAGACCCAGTACTTC

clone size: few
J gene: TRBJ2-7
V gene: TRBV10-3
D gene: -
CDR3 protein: CAIRDLSYEQYF
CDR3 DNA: TGTGCCATCAGGGACCTGAGCTACGAGCAGTACTTC

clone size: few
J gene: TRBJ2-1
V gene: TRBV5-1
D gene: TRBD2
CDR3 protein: CASSRTSGGSEQFF
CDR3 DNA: TGCGCCAGCAGCCGGACTAGCGGGGGGTCTGAGCAGTTCTTC

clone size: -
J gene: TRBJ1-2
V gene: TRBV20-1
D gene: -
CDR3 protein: CSARDLGYTYGYTF
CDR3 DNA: TGCAGTGCTAGGGATCTTGGGTATACCTATGGCTACACCTTC

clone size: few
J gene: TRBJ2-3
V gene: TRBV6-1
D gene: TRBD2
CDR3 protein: CASFGGLALDTQYF
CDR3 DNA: TGTGCCAGCTTCGGAGGACTAGCCCTAGATACGCAGTATTTT

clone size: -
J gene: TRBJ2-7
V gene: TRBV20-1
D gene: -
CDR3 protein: CSAREPPGYYEQYF
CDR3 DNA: TGCAGTGCTAGAGAACCTCCGGGGTACTACGAGCAGTACTTC

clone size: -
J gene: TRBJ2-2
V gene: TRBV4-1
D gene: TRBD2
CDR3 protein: CASSQVLAGGPIGELFF
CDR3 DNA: TGCGCCAGCAGCCAAGTTCTAGCGGGAGGGCCCATCGGGGAGCTGTTTTTT

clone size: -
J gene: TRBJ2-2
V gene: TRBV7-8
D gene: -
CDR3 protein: CASSLVVKANTGELFF
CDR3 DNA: TGTGCCAGCAGCTTAGTGGTTAAAGCGAACACCGGGGAGCTGTTTTTT

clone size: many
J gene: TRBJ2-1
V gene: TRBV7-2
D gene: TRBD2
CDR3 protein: CASSLYTAGVDNEQFF
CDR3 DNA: TGTGCCAGCAGCTTATATACAGCGGGGGTAGACAATGAGCAGTTCTTC

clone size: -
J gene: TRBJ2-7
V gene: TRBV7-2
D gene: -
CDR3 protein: CASSLANRFVDEQYF
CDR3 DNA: TGTGCCAGCAGCTTAGCGAACAGGTTTGTCGACGAGCAGTACTTC

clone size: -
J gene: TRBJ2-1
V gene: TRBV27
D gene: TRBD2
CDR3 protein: CASSLSVAGDEQFF
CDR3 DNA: TGTGCCAGCAGTTTATCCGTGGCGGGGGATGAGCAGTTCTTC

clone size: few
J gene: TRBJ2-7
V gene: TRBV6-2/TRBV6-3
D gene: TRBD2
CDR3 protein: CASGSGSASSYEQYF
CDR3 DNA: TGTGCCAGCGGTAGCGGGAGTGCGAGCTCCTACGAGCAGTACTTC

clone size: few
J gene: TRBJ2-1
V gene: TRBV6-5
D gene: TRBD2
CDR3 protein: CASSSSGSRYNEQFF
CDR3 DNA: TGTGCCAGCAGTTCTAGCGGGAGTAGATACAATGAGCAGTTCTTC

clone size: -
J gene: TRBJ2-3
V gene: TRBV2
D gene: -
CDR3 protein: CASSVGASTDTQYF
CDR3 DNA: TGTGCCAGCAGTGTTGGGGCTAGCACAGATACGCAGTATTTT

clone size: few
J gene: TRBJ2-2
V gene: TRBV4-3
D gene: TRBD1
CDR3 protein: CASSVQGTGELFF
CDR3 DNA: TGCGCCAGCAGCGTACAGGGGACCGGGGAGCTGTTTTTT

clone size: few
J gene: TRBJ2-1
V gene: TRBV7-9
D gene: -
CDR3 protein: CASSRGQYNEQFF
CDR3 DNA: TGTGCCAGCAGCCGCGGGCAATACAATGAGCAGTTCTTC

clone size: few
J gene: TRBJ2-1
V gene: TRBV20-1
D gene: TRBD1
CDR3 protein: CSARSPRQGHYEQFF
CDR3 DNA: TGCAGTGCTAGGAGCCCTAGACAGGGTCACTATGAGCAGTTCTTC

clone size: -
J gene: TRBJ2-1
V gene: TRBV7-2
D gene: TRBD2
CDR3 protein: CASSPTSGLYNEQFF
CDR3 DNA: TGTGCCAGCAGTCCTACTAGCGGCTTATACAATGAGCAGTTCTTC

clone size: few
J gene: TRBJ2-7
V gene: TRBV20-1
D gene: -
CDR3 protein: CSARDLTGTRYEQYF
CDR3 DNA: TGCAGTGCTAGAGATTTGACAGGAACCCGCTACGAGCAGTACTTC

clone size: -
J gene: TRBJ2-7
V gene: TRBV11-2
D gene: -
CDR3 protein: CASSLWDGYEQYF
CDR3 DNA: TGTGCCAGCAGCTTATGGGATGGGTACGAGCAGTACTTC

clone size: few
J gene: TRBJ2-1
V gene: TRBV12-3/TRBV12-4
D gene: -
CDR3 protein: CASSMTVYNEQFF
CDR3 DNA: TGTGCCAGCAGTATGACGGTCTACAATGAGCAGTTCTTC

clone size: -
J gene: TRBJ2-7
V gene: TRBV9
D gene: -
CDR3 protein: CASSVSADPYEQYF
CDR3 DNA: TGTGCCAGCAGCGTAAGCGCAGATCCCTACGAGCAGTACTTC

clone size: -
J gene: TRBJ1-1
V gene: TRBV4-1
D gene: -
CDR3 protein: CASSQVGGKSPEAFF
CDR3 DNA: TGCGCCAGCAGCCAAGTGGGCGGTAAGTCCCCTGAAGCTTTCTTT

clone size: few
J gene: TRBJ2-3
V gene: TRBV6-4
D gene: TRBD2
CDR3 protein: CASSVSAGASTDTQYF
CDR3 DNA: TGTGCCAGCAGTGTGTCAGCGGGGGCCAGCACAGATACGCAGTATTTT

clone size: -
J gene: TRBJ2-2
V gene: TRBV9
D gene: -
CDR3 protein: CASSVADPGELFF
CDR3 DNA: TGTGCCAGCAGCGTAGCGGATCCCGGGGAGCTGTTTTTT

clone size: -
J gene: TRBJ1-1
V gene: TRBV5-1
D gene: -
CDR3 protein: CASSLGAGSGTEAFF
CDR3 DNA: TGCGCCAGCAGCTTGGGGGCAGGGAGCGGCACTGAAGCTTTCTTT

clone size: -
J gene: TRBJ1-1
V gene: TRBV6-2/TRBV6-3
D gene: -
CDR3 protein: CASSYSGIHTEAFF
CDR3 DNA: TGTGCCAGCAGTTACAGCGGGATCCACACTGAAGCTTTCTTT

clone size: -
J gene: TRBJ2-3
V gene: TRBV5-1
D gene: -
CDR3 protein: CASSLDPGADTQYF
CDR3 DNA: TGCGCCAGCAGCTTGGACCCAGGCGCAGATACGCAGTATTTT

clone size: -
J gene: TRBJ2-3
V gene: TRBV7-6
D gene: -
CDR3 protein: CASSQWTDTQYF
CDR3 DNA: TGTGCCAGCAGCCAATGGACGGATACGCAGTATTTT

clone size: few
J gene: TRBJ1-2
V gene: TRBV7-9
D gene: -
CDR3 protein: CASSSYNRTPNYGYTF
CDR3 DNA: TGTGCCAGCAGCTCGTACAACAGGACCCCAAACTATGGCTACACCTTC

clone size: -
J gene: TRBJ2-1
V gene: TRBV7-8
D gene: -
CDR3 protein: CASSLAVTRGNEQFF
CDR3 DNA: TGTGCCAGCAGCTTAGCGGTGACTAGAGGCAATGAGCAGTTCTTC

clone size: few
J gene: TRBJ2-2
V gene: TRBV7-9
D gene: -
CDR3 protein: CASSLRTTGELFF
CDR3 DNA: TGTGCCAGCAGCTTACGCACCACCGGGGAGCTGTTTTTT

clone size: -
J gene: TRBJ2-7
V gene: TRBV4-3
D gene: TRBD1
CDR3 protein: CASSQVETGVYEQYF
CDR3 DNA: TGCGCCAGCAGCCAAGTCGAGACAGGGGTCTACGAGCAGTACTTC

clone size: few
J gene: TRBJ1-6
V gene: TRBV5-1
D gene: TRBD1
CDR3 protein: CASSFDRAASPLHF
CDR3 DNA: TGCGCCAGCAGTTTTGACAGGGCAGCCTCACCCCTCCACTTT

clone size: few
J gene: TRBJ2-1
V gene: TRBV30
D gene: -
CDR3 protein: CAWSRTANEQFF
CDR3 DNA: TGTGCCTGGAGTAGAACGGCAAATGAGCAGTTCTTC

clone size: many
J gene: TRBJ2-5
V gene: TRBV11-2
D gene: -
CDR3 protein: CASSLGPAQRETQYF
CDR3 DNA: TGTGCCAGCAGCTTAGGGCCGGCACAACGAGAGACCCAGTACTTC

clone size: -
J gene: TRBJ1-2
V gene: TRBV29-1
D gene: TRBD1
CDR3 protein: CSGQGNYGYTF
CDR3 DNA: TGCAGCGGACAGGGTAACTATGGCTACACCTTC

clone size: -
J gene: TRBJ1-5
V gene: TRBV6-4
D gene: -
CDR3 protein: CASSARDSNQPQHF
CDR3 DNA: TGTGCCAGCAGTGCGAGGGATAGCAATCAGCCCCAGCATTTT

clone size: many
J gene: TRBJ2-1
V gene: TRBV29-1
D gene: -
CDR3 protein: CSFRSGSFYEQFF
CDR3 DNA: TGCAGCTTCAGGTCCGGGTCTTTCTATGAGCAGTTCTTC

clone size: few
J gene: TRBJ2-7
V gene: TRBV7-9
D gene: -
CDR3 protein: CASSSNRDTSYEQYF
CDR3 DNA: TGTGCCAGCAGCTCCAACCGGGACACCTCCTACGAGCAGTACTTC

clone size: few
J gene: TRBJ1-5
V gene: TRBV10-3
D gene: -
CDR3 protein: CAISTGMGNQPQHF
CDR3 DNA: TGTGCCATCAGTACAGGGATGGGCAATCAGCCCCAGCATTTT

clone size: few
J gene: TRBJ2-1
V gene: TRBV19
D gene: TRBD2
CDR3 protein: CASRTSGGYNEQFF
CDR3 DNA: TGTGCCAGTCGGACTAGCGGGGGGTACAATGAGCAGTTCTTC

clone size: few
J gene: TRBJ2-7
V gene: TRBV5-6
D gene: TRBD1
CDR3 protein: CASSLWTGPYEQYF
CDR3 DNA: TGTGCCAGCAGCTTGTGGACAGGGCCCTACGAGCAGTACTTC

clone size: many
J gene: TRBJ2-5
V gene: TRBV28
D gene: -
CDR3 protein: CASSSRWANQETQYF
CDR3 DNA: TGTGCCAGCAGTTCGAGGTGGGCCAACCAAGAGACCCAGTACTTC

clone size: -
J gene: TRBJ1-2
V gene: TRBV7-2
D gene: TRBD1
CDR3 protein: CASSSGTGGAEYGYTF
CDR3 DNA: TGTGCCAGCAGCTCCGGGACAGGGGGCGCGGAGTATGGCTACACCTTC

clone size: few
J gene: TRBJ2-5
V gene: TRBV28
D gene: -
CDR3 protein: CASSVTDYSQETQYF
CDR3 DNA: TGTGCCAGCAGTGTCACGGACTACTCGCAAGAGACCCAGTACTTC

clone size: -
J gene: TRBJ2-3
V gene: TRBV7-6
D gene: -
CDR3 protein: CASSLNLAVSDTQYF
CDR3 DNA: TGTGCCAGCAGCTTAAACCTAGCCGTGTCAGATACGCAGTATTTT

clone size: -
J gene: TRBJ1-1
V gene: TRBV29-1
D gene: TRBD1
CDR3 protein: CSVVGGQGGLVAFF
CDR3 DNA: TGCAGCGTTGTGGGGGGACAGGGGGGGCTCGTAGCTTTCTTT

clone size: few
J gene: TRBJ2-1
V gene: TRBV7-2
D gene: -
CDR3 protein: CASSFSSAGGSYNEQFF
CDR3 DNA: TGTGCCAGCAGCTTTAGTTCTGCCGGAGGCTCCTACAATGAGCAGTTCTTC

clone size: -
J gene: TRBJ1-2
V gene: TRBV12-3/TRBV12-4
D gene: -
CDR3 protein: CASSPRDGTNYGYTF
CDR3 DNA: TGTGCCAGCAGTCCACGGGACGGAACTAACTATGGCTACACCTTC

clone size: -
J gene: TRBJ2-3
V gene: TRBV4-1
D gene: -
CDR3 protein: CASSQGPASTDTQYF
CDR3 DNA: TGCGCCAGCAGCCAAGGGCCGGCTAGCACAGATACGCAGTATTTT

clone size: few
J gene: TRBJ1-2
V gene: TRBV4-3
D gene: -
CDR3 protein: CASSQEWDALGYTF
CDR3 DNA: TGCGCCAGCAGCCAAGAATGGGACGCCTTGGGCTACACCTTC

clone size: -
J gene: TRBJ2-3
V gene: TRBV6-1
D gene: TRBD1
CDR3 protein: CASSQGVIRGHPQYF
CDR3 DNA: TGTGCCAGCAGCCAGGGGGTGATTCGAGGGCATCCGCAGTATTTT

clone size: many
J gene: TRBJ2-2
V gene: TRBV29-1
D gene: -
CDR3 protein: CSVEDRTGRNTGELFF
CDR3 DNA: TGCAGCGTTGAAGATCGAACAGGGAGGAACACCGGGGAGCTGTTTTTT

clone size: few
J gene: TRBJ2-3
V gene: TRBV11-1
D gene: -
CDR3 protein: CASSLDVRNTDTQYF
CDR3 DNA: TGTGCCAGCAGCTTAGACGTGCGGAACACAGATACGCAGTATTTT

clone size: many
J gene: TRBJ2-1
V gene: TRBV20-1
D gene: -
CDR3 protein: CSAGGGVGEQFF
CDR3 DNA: TGCAGTGCTGGGGGTGGAGTTGGTGAGCAGTTCTTC

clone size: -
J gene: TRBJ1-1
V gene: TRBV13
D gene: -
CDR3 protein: CASSLGLMNTEAFF
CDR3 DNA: TGTGCCAGCAGCTTAGGGCTGATGAACACTGAAGCTTTCTTT